What follows are 27 T cell receptor beta chains derived from one specimen sequenced in a study of blood T cell repertoires in COVID-19. Profiling relied on immunoSEQ multiplex PCR, and the TCRdb table lists in-frame clones only, not all of them. The sample has 400,000 to 500,000 clones, 70% to 90% seen once. The sequencing sample was made of PBMCs or T cells enriched from blood (not recorded which). Every receptor here comes from a woman aged 40 to 49 who had recovered from COVID-19.

A single count supports this clone. The J gene is TRBJ1-1, the V gene TRBV3-1 (or the pseudogene TRBV3-2); a possible D gene is TRBD1 (5 bases). The V and J ends lost 1 base and 0 bases respectively, with 9 bases between them. CDR3 length equals 15 residues. From germline, CDR1 is LGHDT and CDR2 YNNKEL (reference sequence). The CDR3 bases are TGTGCCAGCAGCCAAGGCGGGGGGATGAACACTGAAGCTTTCTTT. Its translation: CASSQGGGMNTEAFF.

In DNA, the CDR3 is TGTGCCACCAGCAGAGAGCTGGCAGGGGTCACTGAAGCTTTCTTT. As protein: CATSRELAGVTEAFF. The rearrangement joins TRBV15 to TRBJ1-1, with D maybe TRBD1 (6 bases). This CDR3 is 15 amino acids long. V dropped 0 bases and J dropped 4 bases, with 12 bases sitting between them. CDR1 LNHNV and CDR2 YYDKDF come from the germline V gene (reference sequence).

The gene calls are TRBV11-2 and TRBJ2-1; TRBD2 agrees at 11 bases. Germline V gene lookup returns CDR1 SGHAT and CDR2 FQNNGV. The CDR3 spans 16 residues. J was trimmed by 4 bases and V by 6 bases; bases with no gene match: 8. The CDR3 nucleotides are TGTGCCAGCAGTCCTCCCCGGACTAGCGGGTACAATGAGCAGTTCTTC. As protein: CASSPPRTSGYNEQFF.

This CDR3 reads CASSYSGTREYDYGYTF. The CDR3 region has the DNA TGTGCCAGCAGCTATTCGGGGACAAGGGAGTATGACTATGGCTACACCTTC. The V gene is TRBV13, the J gene TRBJ1-2; D possibly corresponds to TRBD1 (6 bases). Germline V gives CDR1 PRHDT, CDR2 FYEKMQ (reference sequence). This CDR3 comprises 17 residues. With 4 bases removed from V and 3 bases from J, the gap between germline ends came to 21 bases.

Of note for this clone: Other DNA sequences in the same sample also yield this CDR3. This chain uses TRBV7-2 with TRBJ2-5, with D possibly matching TRBD2 (5 bases). V was trimmed by 2 bases and J by 3 bases, leaving 7 bases between them. The CDR3 length is 13 residues. Germline V lookup: CDR1 SGHTA, CDR2 FQGNSA. For the CDR3, the DNA is TGTGCCAGCAGCTTAACCGGGAAAGAGACCCAGTACTTC. Its protein product is CASSLTGKETQYF. The variable domain in full, completed from reference TRBV7-2 and TRBJ2-5, reads GAGVSQSPSNKVTEKGKDVELRCDPISGHTALYWYRQSLGQGLEFLIYFQGNSAPDKSGLPSDRFSAERTGGSVSTLTIQRTQQEDSAVYLCASSLTGKETQYFGPGTRLLVL.

The chain joins TRBV10-3 to TRBJ2-1; 13 nucleotides agree with TRBD2. CDR1 and CDR2 from the germline V gene are ENHRY and SYGVKD. This CDR3 is 13 amino acids long. Trimming at V came to 6 bases and at J to 9 bases, leaving 2 bases not matched to a gene. CDR3 bases: TGTGCCATCAGGGGACTAGCGGGATCTGAGCAGTTCTTC. Protein product: CAIRGLAGSEQFF.

This chain connects TRBV10-3 to TRBJ1-1; D uncertain. The CDR3 extends over 15 amino acids. Trimming pared 3 bases from V and 6 bases from J, leaving 17 bases between. Germline-derived CDR1 and CDR2 are ENHRY and SYGVKD. In nucleotides, the CDR3 is TGTGCCATCAGTGACCCGAAGGCAGGTAAACCTGAAGCTTTCTTT. Translating it yields CAISDPKAGKPEAFF.

This chain links TRBV18 with TRBJ2-6; 9 positions match TRBD2. V dropped 10 bases and J dropped 0; count of bases not matched to a gene: 22. CDR1 and CDR2 (germline): KGHSH, LQKENI. The CDR3 spans 21 residues. The CDR3 sequence: CATHHTWQGLAGISGANVLTF. CDR3 sequence (DNA): TGTGCCACTCACCACACTTGGCAAGGGCTAGCGGGAATCTCTGGGGCCAACGTCCTGACTTTC. Together with reference TRBV18 and TRBJ2-6, the CDR3 gives the full variable domain: NAGVMQNPRHLVRRRGQEARLRCSPMKGHSHVYWYRQLPEEGLKFMVYLQKENIIDESGMPKERFSAEFPKEGPSILRIQQVVRGDSAAYFCATHHTWQGLAGISGANVLTFGAGSRLTVL.

The V and J genes are TRBV6-6 and TRBJ1-5; a weak D match, TRBD1 (5 bases). Germline-derived CDR1 and CDR2 are MNHNY and SVGAGI (reference sequence). The CDR3 is 13 residues long. Deletions cut 6 bases from V and 5 bases from J, with 11 bases between. CDR3 sequence: CASRDRGDQPQHF. In nucleotides, the CDR3 is TGTGCCAGCAGGGATCGGGGGGATCAGCCCCAGCATTTT.

The V and J genes are TRBV12-3 or TRBV12-4 and TRBJ2-7; D ambiguous. CDR3 length: 12 residues. V lost 6 bases and J 4 bases, leaving 10 bases between the germline ends. CDR3 coding DNA: TGTGCCAGCAGCCAACCTAGTTACGAGCAGTACTTC. Translated: CASSQPSYEQYF.

In this sample, this clone turned up once. V gene TRBV5-6 combines with J gene TRBJ1-3; D gene unclear. The ends were cut back, 4 bases at V and 2 bases at J, with 10 bases in the middle. Germline CDR1 is SGHDT and CDR2 is YYEEEE. The CDR3 length is 14 residues. The CDR3 region is CASSPQTTGNTIYF. Written as DNA, the CDR3 is TGTGCCAGCAGCCCCCAAACAACTGGAAACACCATATATTTT.

V usage is TRBV15 and J usage is TRBJ1-1, with 7 positions matching TRBD1. J gave up 5 bases and V 2 bases, and 8 bases lay outside the gene matches. CDR3 length equals 15 residues. Germline CDR1 is LNHNV and CDR2 is YYDKDF (reference sequence). The CDR3 protein is CATSRSAQGGTEAFF. In nucleotides, the CDR3 is TGTGCCACCAGCAGATCGGCTCAGGGGGGTACTGAAGCTTTCTTT. Drawing the rest from reference TRBV15 and TRBJ1-1, the complete variable domain is DAMVIQNPRYQVTQFGKPVTLSCSQTLNHNVMYWYQQKSSQAPKLLFHYYDKDFNNEADTPDNFQSRRPNTSFCFLDIRSPGLGDTAMYLCATSRSAQGGTEAFFGQGTRLTVV.

There are a few counts of this clone. The chain has TRBV7-8 and TRBJ2-6, with a possible D match to TRBD1 (6 bases). The CDR3 extends over 19 amino acids. The germline V and J ends were trimmed by 6 bases and 1 base, with 22 bases remaining between them. The germline V gene encodes CDR1 SGHVS and CDR2 FQNEAQ. This chain's CDR3 is CASSHAGTRSRSGANVLTF. In nucleotides, the CDR3 is TGTGCCAGCAGTCATGCCGGGACAAGGAGTAGGTCTGGGGCCAACGTCCTGACTTTC.

The gene calls are TRBV7-6 and TRBJ2-3, with a possible D match to TRBD2 (7 bases). The V gene's germline CDR1 is SGHVS and CDR2 FNYEAQ. The CDR3 runs to 16 residues. Deletions cut 2 bases from V and 4 bases from J, with 16 bases between. As DNA, the CDR3 is TGTGCCAGCAGCTTATCGAATGGGGGGGGCGCAGATACGCAGTATTTT. This sequence encodes CASSLSNGGGADTQYF.

The chain carries TRBV7-9 and TRBJ1-2; D remains unclear. Germline V gives CDR1 SEHNR, CDR2 FQNEAQ (reference sequence). The V end lost 5 bases, the J end lost 7 bases, and 14 bases lay between the germline ends. The CDR3 runs 13 residues. The CDR3 sequence is CASSERETSGYTF. CDR3 sequence (DNA): TGTGCCAGCAGCGAGAGGGAAACCAGTGGCTACACCTTC.

The rearrangement uses TRBV18 and TRBJ2-3; D is uncertain. Germline assignment: CDR1 KGHSH and CDR2 LQKENI. Deletions cut 5 bases from V and 0 bases from J, with 3 bases between. The CDR3 sequence is 12 residues long. Here the CDR3 reads CASSLSTDTQYF. In nucleotides, the CDR3 is TGTGCCAGCTCATTAAGCACAGATACGCAGTATTTT.

The CDR3 nucleotides read TGTGCCAGCAGCACCCCGGGACAGGGGGGAGATACGCAGTATTTT. Amino acids: CASSTPGQGGDTQYF. The V gene is TRBV28, the J gene TRBJ2-3, with 11 bases lining up with TRBD1. The germline gives CDR1 MDHEN, CDR2 SYDVKM. The CDR3 is made up of 15 amino acids. The V and J ends lost 6 bases and 5 bases, in that order; junction bases with no gene match: 7.

The CDR3 spells CASSLRVYEQFF. The CDR3 DNA reads as TGTGCCAGCAGCTTGCGCGTATACGAGCAGTTCTTC. The chain recombines TRBV5-6 with TRBJ2-1; D ambiguous. Germline CDR1 and CDR2: SGHDT and YYEEEE. Between the trimmed V and J ends, which lost 1 base and 10 bases, there was a span of 9 bases. This CDR3 contains 12 residues.

This chain joins TRBV5-1 and TRBJ2-5; 11 bases fit TRBD1. The junction had 7 bases not matched to a gene; V was cut back by 3 bases and J by 9 bases. Germline lookup yields CDR1 SGHRS and CDR2 YFSETQ. The CDR3 has 14 amino acids. The CDR3 sequence: CASSSGTGGMAQYF. The CDR3 region has the DNA TGCGCCAGCAGCTCGGGGACAGGGGGGATGGCCCAGTACTTC. The whole variable domain, remainder taken from reference TRBV5-1 and TRBJ2-5, is KAGVTQTPRYLIKTRGQQVTLSCSPISGHRSVSWYQQTPGQGLQFLFEYFSETQRNKGNFPGRFSGRQFSNSRSEMNVSTLELGDSALYLCASSSGTGGMAQYFGPGTRLLVL.

The J gene is TRBJ1-2, the V gene TRBV3-1 (or the pseudogene TRBV3-2); weak D call: TRBD1 (6 bases). The V gene lost 5 bases and the J gene lost 7 bases, with 20 bases spanning the gap. Germline lookup yields CDR1 LGHDT and CDR2 YNNKEL (reference sequence). This CDR3 has 15 amino acids. The CDR3 sequence: CASSSAGGLLGGYTF. The CDR3 region has the DNA TGTGCCAGCAGCAGTGCCGGGGGGCTACTTGGTGGCTACACCTTC.

J is TRBJ1-2 and V is TRBV27, with 9 bases identical to TRBD1. V lost 4 bases to trimming and J lost 4 bases; unmatched junction nucleotides: 4. In germline, CDR1 is MNHEY, CDR2 SMNVEV (reference sequence). The CDR3 extends over 14 amino acids. The CDR3 reads CASSSLDRGYGYTF. The CDR3 DNA sequence: TGTGCCAGCAGTTCCTTGGACAGGGGCTATGGCTACACCTTC.

The rearrangement links TRBV19 to TRBJ2-1; tentative D call: TRBD1 (5 bases). CDR1 and CDR2 from the germline V gene are LNHDA and SQIVND (reference sequence). There are 17 residues in the CDR3. V lost 1 base to trimming and J lost 4 bases, with 17 bases between them. Here the CDR3 DNA reads TGTGCCAGTAGTATAGGGAGACAGCCTCATTTATACAATGAGCAGTTCTTC. The encoded protein is CASSIGRQPHLYNEQFF.

The J gene is TRBJ2-1, the V gene TRBV19; 7 nucleotides agree with TRBD2. The junction had 8 bases not matched to a gene; V was cut back by 5 bases and J by 7 bases. From germline, CDR1 is LNHDA and CDR2 SQIVND (reference sequence). This CDR3 comprises 14 residues. CDR3 coding DNA: TGTGCCAGTAGTCAGTGGACTAGGGATAATGAGCAGTTCTTC. It codes for CASSQWTRDNEQFF.

This clone occurred once. V and J are TRBV2 and TRBJ1-5; TRBD1 matches at 7 bases. V was clipped by 6 bases and J by 0 bases; unmatched bases: 5. Per germline, CDR1 SNHLY and CDR2 FYNNEI. The CDR3 spans 15 residues. The DNA of the CDR3 is TGTGCCAGCAGGCTCCAGGGGGATAGCAATCAGCCCCAGCATTTT. Translating gives CASRLQGDSNQPQHF. The full variable domain, completed using reference TRBV2 and TRBJ1-5, is EPEVTQTPSHQVTQMGQEVILRCVPISNHLYFYWYRQILGQKVEFLVSFYNNEISEKSEIFDDQFSVERPDGSNFTLKIRSTKLEDSAMYFCASRLQGDSNQPQHFGDGTRLSIL.

V gene TRBV29-1 combines with J gene TRBJ2-5; 9 bases agree with TRBD1. Trimming at V came to 7 bases and at J to 5 bases, leaving 11 bases not matched to a gene. CDR3 length equals 14 residues. The V gene's germline CDR1 is SQVTM and CDR2 ANQGSEA. Here the CDR3 DNA reads TGCAGCGCAAGGGACAGGGTCGGGGCGGAGACCCAGTACTTC. It translates to CSARDRVGAETQYF. The complete variable domain, with remaining parts taken from reference TRBV29-1 and TRBJ2-5, reads SAVISQKPSRDICQRGTSLTIQCQVDSQVTMMFWYRQQPGQSLTLIATANQGSEATYESGFVIDKFPISRPNLTFSTLTVSNMSPEDSSIYLCSARDRVGAETQYFGPGTRLLVL.

This clone has a single count. This chain joins TRBV11-2 and TRBJ2-1; D is undetermined. The CDR3 extends over 14 amino acids. Germline V gene sequence: CDR1 SGHAT, CDR2 FQNNGV. The V end lost 5 bases, the J end lost 7 bases, and 15 bases lay between the germline ends. The CDR3: CASSLSLGLNEQFF. The CDR3, as DNA: TGTGCCAGCAGCCTTAGCTTGGGTCTAAATGAGCAGTTCTTC.

Worth noting for this clone: This sample also contains other DNA sequences that code for the same CDR3. The rearrangement joins TRBV12-3 or TRBV12-4 to TRBJ1-1, with D possibly TRBD1 on 5 matching bases. The CDR3 spans 13 residues. V was pared by 3 bases and J by 5 bases, with 10 bases between. CDR3 residues: CASSLSGGTEAFF. The CDR3 bases are TGTGCCAGCAGTTTGTCCGGGGGGACTGAAGCTTTCTTT.